This T cell receptor beta chain emerged from a study of shared clonotypes between healthy human individuals. The study's findings and limits: Compared with clonotypes that all four donors shared, non-shared clonotypes had lower generation probabilities.

Profiling relied on immunoSEQ multiplex PCR, and the TCRdb table lists in-frame clones only, not all of them. The sample consists of some 1.4 million clones, 96% of them appearing once. Worth noting for this clone: No antigen is known for it.

The sequence was obtained from a man aged 30 to 39 in good health. The source material was naive CD4+ T cells sorted from blood. Subset specified: CD45RA+ positively selected.

CDR3 DNA: TGTGCCAGTAGTATTCAGGGGAACACTGAAGCTTTCTTT. Protein product: CASSIQGNTEAFF. The chain recombines TRBV19 with TRBJ1-1; tentatively, D is TRBD1 (5 bases). The germline V gene encodes CDR1 LNHDA and CDR2 SQIVND (reference sequence). The CDR3 loop spans 13 amino acids. The ends were cut back, 3 bases at V and 1 base at J, with 6 bases in the middle.